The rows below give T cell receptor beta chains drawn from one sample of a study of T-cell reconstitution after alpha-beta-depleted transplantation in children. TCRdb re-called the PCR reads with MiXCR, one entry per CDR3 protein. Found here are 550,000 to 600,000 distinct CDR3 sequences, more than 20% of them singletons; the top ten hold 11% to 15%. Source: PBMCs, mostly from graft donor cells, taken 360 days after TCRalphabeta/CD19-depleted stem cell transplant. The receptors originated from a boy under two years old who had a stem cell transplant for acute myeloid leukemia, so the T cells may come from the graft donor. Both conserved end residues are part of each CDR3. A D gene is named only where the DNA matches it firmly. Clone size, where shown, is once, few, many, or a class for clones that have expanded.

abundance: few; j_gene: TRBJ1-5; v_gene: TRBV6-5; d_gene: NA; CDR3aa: CASSSGTQFNQPQHF; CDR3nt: TGTGCCAGCAGTTCGGGGACACAGTTCAATCAGCCCCAGCATTTT
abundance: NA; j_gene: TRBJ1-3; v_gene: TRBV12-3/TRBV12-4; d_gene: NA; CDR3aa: CASSSGGAGNTIYF; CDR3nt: TGTGCCAGCAGTTCTGGGGGCGCGGGAAACACCATATATTTT
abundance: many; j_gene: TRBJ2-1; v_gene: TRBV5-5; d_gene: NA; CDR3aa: CASSWPAGQTNNEQFF; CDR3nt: TGTGCCAGCAGCTGGCCCGCGGGACAGACAAACAATGAGCAGTTCTTC
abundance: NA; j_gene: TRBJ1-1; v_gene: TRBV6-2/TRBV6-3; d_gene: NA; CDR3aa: CATGRTVEAFF; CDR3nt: TGTGCCACCGGGCGGACGGTTGAAGCTTTCTTT
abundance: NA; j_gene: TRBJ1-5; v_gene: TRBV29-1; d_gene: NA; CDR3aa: CSVAVSSNQPQHF; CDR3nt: TGCAGCGTTGCCGTCTCTAGCAATCAGCCCCAGCATTTT
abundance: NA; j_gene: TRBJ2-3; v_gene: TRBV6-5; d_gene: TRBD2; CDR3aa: CASSYGGLAGGPWRDTQYF; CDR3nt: TGTGCCAGCAGTTACGGCGGGCTAGCGGGGGGGCCATGGCGCGATACGCAGTATTTT
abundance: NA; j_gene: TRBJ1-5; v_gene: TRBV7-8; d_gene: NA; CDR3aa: CASSSGQSYQPQHF; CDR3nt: TGTGCCAGCAGCTCCGGACAGAGCTATCAGCCCCAGCATTTT
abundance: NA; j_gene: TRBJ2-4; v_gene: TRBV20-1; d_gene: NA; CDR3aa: CSASTKPIKNIQYF; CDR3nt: TGCAGTGCTAGTACGAAGCCTATCAAAAACATTCAGTACTTC
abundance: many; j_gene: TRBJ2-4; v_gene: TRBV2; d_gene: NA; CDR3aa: CASSEAGPQYF; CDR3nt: TGTGCCAGCAGTGAAGCGGGGCCCCAGTACTTC
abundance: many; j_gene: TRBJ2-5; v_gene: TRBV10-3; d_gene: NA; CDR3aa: CAISESRPGETQYF; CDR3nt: TGTGCCATCAGTGAGTCCAGGCCAGGGGAGACCCAGTACTTC
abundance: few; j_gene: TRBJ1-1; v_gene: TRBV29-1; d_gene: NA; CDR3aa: CSVEWGQAKAFF; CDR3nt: TGCAGCGTTGAATGGGGGCAGGCGAAAGCTTTCTTT
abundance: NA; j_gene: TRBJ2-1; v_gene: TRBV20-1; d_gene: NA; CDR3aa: CSEWVTEQFF; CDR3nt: TGCAGTGAATGGGTTACTGAGCAGTTCTTC
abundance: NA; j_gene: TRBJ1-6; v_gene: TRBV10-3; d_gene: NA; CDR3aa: CAISASRDVNSPLHF; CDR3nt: TGTGCCATCAGTGCAAGTAGGGATGTTAATTCACCCCTCCACTTT
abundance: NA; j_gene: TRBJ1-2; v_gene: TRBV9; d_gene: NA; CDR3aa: CASSEGGGGYGYTF; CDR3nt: TGTGCCAGCAGCGAGGGCGGTGGCGGCTATGGCTACACCTTC
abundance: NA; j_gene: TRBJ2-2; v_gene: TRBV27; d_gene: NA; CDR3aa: CASSLTLYTGELFF; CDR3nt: TGTGCCAGCAGTTTGACTCTCTACACCGGGGAGCTGTTTTTT
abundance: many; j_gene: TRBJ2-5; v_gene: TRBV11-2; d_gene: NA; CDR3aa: CASSLVGDGETQYF; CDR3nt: TGTGCCAGCAGCTTAGTTGGGGATGGCGAGACCCAGTACTTC
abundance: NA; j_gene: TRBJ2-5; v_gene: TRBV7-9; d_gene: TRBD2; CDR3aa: CASSSLLAGEETQYF; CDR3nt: TGTGCCAGCAGCTCCCTACTAGCGGGGGAAGAGACCCAGTACTTC
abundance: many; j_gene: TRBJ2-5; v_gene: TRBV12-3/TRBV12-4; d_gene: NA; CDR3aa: CASSLRRGLETQYF; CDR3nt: TGTGCCAGCAGTTTAAGGAGGGGTCTCGAGACCCAGTACTTC
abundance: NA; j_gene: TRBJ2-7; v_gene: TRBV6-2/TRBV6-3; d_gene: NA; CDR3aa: CASRTNPEVRGYEQYF; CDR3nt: TGTGCCAGCAGAACCAACCCTGAGGTCAGGGGATACGAGCAGTACTTC
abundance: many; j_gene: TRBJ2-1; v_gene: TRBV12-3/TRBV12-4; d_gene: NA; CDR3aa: CASSFGRENEQFF; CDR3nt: TGTGCCAGCAGTTTCGGACGGGAAAATGAGCAGTTCTTC
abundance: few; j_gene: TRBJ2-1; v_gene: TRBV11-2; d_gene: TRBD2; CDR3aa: CASSLEASGGSHYNEQFF; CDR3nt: TGTGCCAGCAGCTTAGAGGCCAGCGGGGGCTCCCACTACAATGAGCAGTTCTTC
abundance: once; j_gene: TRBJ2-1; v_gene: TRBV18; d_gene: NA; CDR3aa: CASSPESFNEQFF; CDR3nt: TGTGCCAGCTCACCGGAGTCTTTCAATGAGCAGTTCTTC
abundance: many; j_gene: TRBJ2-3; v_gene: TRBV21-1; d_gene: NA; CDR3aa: CANVGPRVDTQYF; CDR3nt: TGTGCCAACGTCGGGCCGCGGGTAGATACGCAGTATTTT
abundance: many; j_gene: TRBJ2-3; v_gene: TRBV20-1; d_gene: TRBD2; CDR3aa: CSALASGVTDTQYF; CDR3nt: TGCAGTGCTTTGGCTAGCGGGGTTACAGATACGCAGTATTTT
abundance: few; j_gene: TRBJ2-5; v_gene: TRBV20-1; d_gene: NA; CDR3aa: CSARDVYRGGETQYF; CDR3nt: TGCAGTGCTAGAGATGTTTACAGGGGGGGCGAGACCCAGTACTTC
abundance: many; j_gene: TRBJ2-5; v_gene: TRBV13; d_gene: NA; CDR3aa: CASSSLLETQYF; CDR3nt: TGTGCCAGCAGCTCCCTTCTAGAGACCCAGTACTTC
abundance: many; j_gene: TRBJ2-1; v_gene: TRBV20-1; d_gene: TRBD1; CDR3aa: CSAYTQGRYNEQFF; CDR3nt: TGCAGTGCTTACACACAGGGGAGATACAATGAGCAGTTCTTC
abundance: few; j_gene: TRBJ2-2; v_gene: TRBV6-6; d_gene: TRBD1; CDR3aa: CAGTGNTGELFF; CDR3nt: TGTGCCGGGACAGGGAACACCGGGGAGCTGTTTTTT
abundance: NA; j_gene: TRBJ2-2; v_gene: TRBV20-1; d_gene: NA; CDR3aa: CSARQTTTGELFF; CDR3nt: TGCAGTGCTAGACAAACAACCACCGGGGAGCTGTTTTTT
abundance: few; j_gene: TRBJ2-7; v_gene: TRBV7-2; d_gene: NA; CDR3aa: CASSSIRSSALYEQYF; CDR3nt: TGTGCCAGCAGCTCGATAAGGTCTAGCGCCCTTTACGAGCAGTACTTC
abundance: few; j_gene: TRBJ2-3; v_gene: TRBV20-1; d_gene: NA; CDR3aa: CSASGGRSTDTQYF; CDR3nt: TGCAGTGCTAGCGGGGGCCGTAGCACAGATACGCAGTATTTT
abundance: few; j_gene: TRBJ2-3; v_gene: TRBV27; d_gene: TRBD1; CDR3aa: CASSLRQGRRVLDTQYF; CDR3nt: TGTGCCAGCAGTCTCCGACAGGGAAGACGGGTTTTAGATACGCAGTATTTT
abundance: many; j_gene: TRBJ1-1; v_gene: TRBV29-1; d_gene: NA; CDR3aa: CSVVRGSTTEAFF; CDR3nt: TGCAGCGTTGTACGGGGGTCTACCACTGAAGCTTTCTTT
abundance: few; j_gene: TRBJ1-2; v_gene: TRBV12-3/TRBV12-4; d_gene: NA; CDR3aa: CASSSKLGANYGYTF; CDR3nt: TGTGCCAGCAGTTCAAAACTGGGAGCTAACTATGGCTACACCTTC
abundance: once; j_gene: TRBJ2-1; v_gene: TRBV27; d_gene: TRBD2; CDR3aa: CASSLTRLAGGTNEQFF; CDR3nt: TGTGCCAGCAGTTTAACCCGACTAGCGGGGGGGACCAATGAGCAGTTCTTC
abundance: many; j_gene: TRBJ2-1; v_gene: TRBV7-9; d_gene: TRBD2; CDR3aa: CASSFSIAGANNEQFF; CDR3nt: TGTGCCAGCAGCTTCTCTATAGCGGGGGCAAACAATGAGCAGTTCTTC
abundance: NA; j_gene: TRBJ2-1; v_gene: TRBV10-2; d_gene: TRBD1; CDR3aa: CASMTGPSSYNEQFF; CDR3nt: TGCGCCAGCATGACAGGGCCTAGCTCCTACAATGAGCAGTTCTTC
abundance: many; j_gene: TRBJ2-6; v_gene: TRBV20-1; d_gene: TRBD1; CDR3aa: CSALGQGRSGANVLTF; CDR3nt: TGCAGTGCCCTTGGACAGGGCCGCTCTGGGGCCAACGTCCTGACTTTC
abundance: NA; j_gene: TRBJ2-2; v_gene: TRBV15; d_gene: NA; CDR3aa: CATSRDRAEGATGELFF; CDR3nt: TGTGCCACCAGCAGAGATAGGGCCGAAGGGGCCACCGGGGAGCTGTTTTTT
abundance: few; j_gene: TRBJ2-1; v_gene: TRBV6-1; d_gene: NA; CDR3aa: CASSLGYWDEQFF; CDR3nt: TGTGCCAGCAGCCTGGGGTACTGGGATGAGCAGTTCTTC
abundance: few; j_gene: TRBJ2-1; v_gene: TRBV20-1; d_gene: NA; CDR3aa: CSARDPVYNEQFF; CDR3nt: TGCAGTGCTAGAGATCCAGTCTACAATGAGCAGTTCTTC
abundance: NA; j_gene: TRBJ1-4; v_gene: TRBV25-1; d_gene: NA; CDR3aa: CASRKKKLFF; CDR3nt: TGTGCCAGCAGGAAGAAAAAACTGTTTTTT
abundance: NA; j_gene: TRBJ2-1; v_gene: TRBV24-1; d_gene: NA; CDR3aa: CATSQPRIDEQFF; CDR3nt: TGTGCCACCAGCCAGCCTAGGATCGATGAGCAGTTCTTC
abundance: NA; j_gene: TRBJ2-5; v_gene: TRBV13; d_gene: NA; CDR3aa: CASKQGIQETQYF; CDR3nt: TGTGCCAGCAAGCAGGGGATCCAAGAGACCCAGTACTTC
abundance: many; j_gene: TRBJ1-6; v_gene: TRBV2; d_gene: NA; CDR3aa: CASSEEGSYNSPLHF; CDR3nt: TGTGCCAGCAGTGAGGAGGGCTCCTATAATTCACCCCTCCACTTT
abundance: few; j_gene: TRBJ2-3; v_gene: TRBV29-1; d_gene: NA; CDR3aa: CSVRVPTDTQYF; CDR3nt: TGCAGCGTTCGCGTTCCCACAGATACGCAGTATTTT
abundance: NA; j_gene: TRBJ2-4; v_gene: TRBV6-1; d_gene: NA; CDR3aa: CASTNGALGVGIQYF; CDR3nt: TGTGCCAGCACTAATGGGGCCCTAGGGGTTGGCATTCAGTACTTC
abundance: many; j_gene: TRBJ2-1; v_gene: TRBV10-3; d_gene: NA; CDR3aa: CAISEPPAGGQFF; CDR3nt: TGTGCCATCAGTGAGCCGCCGGCCGGAGGGCAGTTCTTC
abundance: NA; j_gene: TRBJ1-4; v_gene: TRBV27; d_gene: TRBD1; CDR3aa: CASSSDRGHEKLFF; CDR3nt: TGTGCCAGCAGCTCGGACAGGGGGCATGAAAAACTGTTTTTT
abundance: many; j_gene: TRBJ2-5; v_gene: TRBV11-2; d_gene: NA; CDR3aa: CASSFWWGAVPQETQYF; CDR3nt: TGTGCCAGCAGCTTTTGGTGGGGTGCGGTGCCCCAAGAGACCCAGTACTTC
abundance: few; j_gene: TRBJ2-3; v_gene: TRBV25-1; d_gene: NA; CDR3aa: CASSEVGRLPDTQYF; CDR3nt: TGTGCCAGCAGTGAAGTAGGGCGGTTACCAGATACGCAGTATTTT
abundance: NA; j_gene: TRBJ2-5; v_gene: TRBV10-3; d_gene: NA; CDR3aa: CAISYQGQETQYF; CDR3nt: TGTGCCATCAGTTACCAGGGGCAAGAGACCCAGTACTTC
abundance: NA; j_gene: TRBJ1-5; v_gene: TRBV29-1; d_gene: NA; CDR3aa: CSALGDSNQPQHF; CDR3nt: TGCAGCGCCCTGGGAGATAGCAATCAGCCCCAGCATTTT
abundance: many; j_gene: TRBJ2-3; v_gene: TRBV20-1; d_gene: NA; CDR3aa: CSARDQGISTDTQYF; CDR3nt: TGCAGTGCTAGAGATCAAGGGATTAGCACAGATACGCAGTATTTT